The T cell receptor beta chain under discussion was sequenced for a study of CD8 T cells in ankylosing spondylitis. Study findings and constraints: According to the report, clones linked to the disease were significantly enriched in matched synovial fluid samples taken from ankylosing spondylitis patients.

Remarks on this clonotype: Antigen specificity is unknown.

TCR beta libraries were made by quantitative 5'-RACE with molecular barcodes. TCRdb reprocessed the 5' RACE reads via MiXCR and lists one record per CDR3 protein. Of approximately 90,000 distinct CDR3 sequences listed, about 8.3% are singletons. This CDR3 has 13 amino acids. V shed 4 bases and J shed 2 bases, with 9 bases lying between them. Germline CDR1 reads LGHNA; CDR2 reads YNFKEQ. J is TRBJ2-7 and V is TRBV4-2; D not certain. The source is a male donor with ankylosing spondylitis or in good health (not recorded which). The sequencing sample was made of blood, either unsorted or a sorted T cell fraction (not recorded which). The CDR3 nucleotides read TGTGCCAGCAGCCTGGAGCTCCCCTACGAGCAGTACTTC. This codes for CASSLELPYEQYF.